Listed below are T cell receptor beta chains from one sample, sequenced in a study of PD-1 blockade in classical Hodgkin lymphoma. Libraries were prepared by immunoSEQ multiplex PCR; TCRdb keeps only in-frame clonotypes and omits some of them. The sample comprises over 20,000 clones, around 83% of which are singletons, and approximately 12% rests with the top ten. The specimen was peripheral blood mononuclear cells (PBMCs), collected before the fourth cycle of nivolumab. The receptors stem from a human donor with classical Hodgkin lymphoma. The CDR3 runs from the conserved cysteine through the conserved F or W. The order of the fields is D gene, V gene, J gene, clone size, CDR3 protein, CDR3 DNA. A D gene is named only where the DNA matches it firmly. Size tells how often a clone was seen (once, few, many) or the class of an expanded clone, and some rows leave it out.

d_call: TRBD1; v_call: TRBV4-3; j_call: TRBJ2-7; clone_size: .; cdr3_aa: CASSQEPGQGGYEQYF; cdr3_nt: TGCGCCAGCAGCCAAGAACCGGGACAGGGGGGCTACGAGCAGTACTTC
d_call: .; v_call: TRBV21-1; j_call: TRBJ2-5; clone_size: .; cdr3_aa: CASVCRRGGVRPQETQYF; cdr3_nt: TGTGCCAGCGTATGCAGAAGGGGGGGGGTTAGGCCACAAGAGACCCAGTACTTC
d_call: .; v_call: TRBV6-5; j_call: TRBJ1-1; clone_size: .; cdr3_aa: CASGRDLNTEAFF; cdr3_nt: TGTGCCAGCGGCCGGGACTTGAACACTGAAGCTTTCTTT
d_call: .; v_call: TRBV7-9; j_call: TRBJ1-1; clone_size: .; cdr3_aa: CASSLGGGRGRTEAFF; cdr3_nt: TGTGCCAGCAGCTTAGGAGGTGGCAGGGGACGCACTGAAGCTTTCTTT
d_call: TRBD1; v_call: TRBV10-3; j_call: TRBJ2-7; clone_size: once; cdr3_aa: CAIDAGTGAYEQYF; cdr3_nt: TGTGCCATCGACGCCGGGACAGGGGCATACGAGCAGTACTTC
d_call: .; v_call: TRBV19; j_call: TRBJ1-2; clone_size: .; cdr3_aa: CASSTLTGGYGYTF; cdr3_nt: TGTGCCAGTAGTACCCTGACAGGAGGTTATGGCTACACCTTC
d_call: .; v_call: TRBV11-2; j_call: TRBJ1-1; clone_size: .; cdr3_aa: CASSLGPNTEAFF; cdr3_nt: TGTGCCAGCAGCCTAGGACCGAACACTGAAGCTTTCTTT
d_call: TRBD2; v_call: TRBV2; j_call: TRBJ2-2; clone_size: .; cdr3_aa: CASSSGSHTGELFF; cdr3_nt: TGTGCCAGCAGCAGCGGGAGTCACACCGGGGAGCTGTTTTTT
d_call: TRBD2; v_call: TRBV2; j_call: TRBJ2-7; clone_size: .; cdr3_aa: CASSLREGFLSYEQYF; cdr3_nt: TGTGCCAGCAGCCTTAGGGAGGGGTTCCTCTCCTACGAGCAGTACTTC
d_call: TRBD2; v_call: TRBV4-2; j_call: TRBJ2-2; clone_size: .; cdr3_aa: CASSHTGTSTGELFF; cdr3_nt: TGTGCCAGCAGCCATACCGGGACTAGCACCGGGGAGCTGTTTTTT